A single sample is the source of the 20 T cell receptor beta chains below, sequenced in a study of cytomegalovirus exposure and HLA in healthy donors (dated by TCRdb to about 2017). Library method: the immunoSEQ multiplex PCR assay. For the multiplex PCR, a mixture combining 60 forward primers for TCR Vbeta segments and 13 reverse primers for TCR Jbeta segments was used. This immuneACCESS table, as held by TCRdb, lists in-frame sequences with V and J called but not all clones. Of the missing ones, under half trace to an unresolved V gene in checked studies; the others have no known cause. The sample profile shows 100,000 or so clones; 70% to 85% of them were found once. The ten largest clones capture around 1.2% of the sample. Sequencing was performed on PBMCs. The receptors were sampled from a woman in her late teens or twenties in good health and CMV-seronegative.

The chain carries TRBV7-2 and TRBJ1-2; 9 bases fit TRBD1. Trimming at V came to 4 bases and at J to 5 bases, leaving 8 bases not matched to a gene. Per the germline V gene, CDR1 is SGHTA and CDR2 is FQGNSA. The length of the CDR3 is 15 residues. CDR3 sequence (DNA): TGTGCCAGCAGCTCCTACCTGGGGACAGGGTATGGCTACACCTTC. It yields the protein CASSSYLGTGYGYTF.

J is TRBJ2-7 and V is TRBV30; a weak D match, TRBD2 (5 bases). Germline CDR1 reads GTSNPN; CDR2 reads SVGIG (reference sequence). The V end lost 3 bases, the J end lost 0 bases, and 12 bases lay between the germline ends. This CDR3 has 14 residues. The CDR3 sequence: CAWSAPGSSYEQYF. DNA for the CDR3: TGTGCCTGGAGCGCCCCTGGGAGCTCCTACGAGCAGTACTTC.

The chain has TRBV27 and TRBJ2-7; D remains ambiguous. The germline CDR1 and CDR2 sequences are MNHEY and SMNVEV (reference sequence). With 6 bases removed from V and 2 bases from J, the gap between germline ends came to 5 bases. The CDR3 has 11 residues. The CDR3 reads CASRSAYEQYF. CDR3 DNA: TGTGCCAGCAGGAGTGCCTACGAGCAGTACTTC.

V and J are TRBV6-5 and TRBJ2-3; 10 bases agree with TRBD2. V lost 6 bases to trimming and J lost 5 bases; unmatched junction nucleotides: 5. The CDR3 contains 14 residues. Germline loops: CDR1 MNHEY, CDR2 SVGAGI. CDR3 loop: CASSRTSGKDTQYF. The CDR3 region has the DNA TGTGCCAGCAGCCGGACTAGCGGCAAAGATACGCAGTATTTT.

This clone was found a few times. V gene TRBV6-1 combines with J gene TRBJ2-1, with a weak D call TRBD1 (6 bases). CDR1 and CDR2 from the germline V gene are MNHNS and SASEGT. The CDR3 extends over 14 amino acids. V was shortened by 3 bases and J by 7 bases, with 13 bases between the two germline ends. The CDR3 region has the DNA TGTGCCAGCAGTGAGAGGCAGGGGTATAATGAGCAGTTCTTC. It translates to CASSERQGYNEQFF.

This clone has more than one count but fewer than ten. The chain couples TRBV5-1 to TRBJ2-7, with no clear D. The CDR3 totals 13 residues. Germline-derived CDR1 and CDR2 are SGHRS and YFSETQ. Trimming cost V 4 bases and J 2 bases, with 10 bases left between them. The CDR3 is CASSQTLTYEQYF. Here the CDR3 DNA reads TGCGCCAGCAGCCAAACACTAACCTACGAGCAGTACTTC.

The genes are TRBV9 and TRBJ2-3; 8 bases match TRBD2. CDR3 length: 16 amino acids. Germline values: CDR1 SGDLS, CDR2 YYNGEE. V lost 0 bases and J lost 6; bases outside the gene matches: 9. Here the CDR3 DNA reads TGTGCCAGCAGCGTAGGTATTAGCGGGGAGTTTGATACGCAGTATTTT. Its translation: CASSVGISGEFDTQYF.

The V and J genes are TRBV11-2 and TRBJ2-3; D may be TRBD2 (7 bases). The CDR3 length is 15 residues. V gave up 3 bases and J gave up 0 bases, with 10 bases separating them. In germline, CDR1 is SGHAT, CDR2 FQNNGV. DNA for the CDR3: TGTGCCAGCAGCTTGGGGGGGCTGAGCACAGATACGCAGTATTTT. It translates to CASSLGGLSTDTQYF.

The chain combines TRBV28 with TRBJ2-5; D remains unclear. The closer fit of TRBJ2-7 to the DNA end suggests the J call may be wrong. CDR3 length equals 11 residues. Germline V gives CDR1 MDHEN, CDR2 SYDVKM. CDR3 sequence reads: CASSRRYEQYF. CDR3 bases: TGTGCCAGCAGCCGGAGATACGAGCAGTACTTC.

The chain is built from TRBV7-2 and TRBJ2-2; 9 bases are shared with TRBD2. This CDR3 has 16 residues. With 1 base clipped from V and 3 bases from J, the junction kept 3 bases outside the gene matches. Germline-derived CDR1 and CDR2 are SGHTA and FQGNSA. CDR3 residues: CASSLGGGADTGELFF. The CDR3 DNA reads TGTGCCAGCAGCTTAGGCGGGGGGGCCGACACCGGGGAGCTGTTTTTT. Filled out from reference TRBV7-2 and TRBJ2-2, the complete variable domain reads GAGVSQSPSNKVTEKGKDVELRCDPISGHTALYWYRQSLGQGLEFLIYFQGNSAPDKSGLPSDRFSAERTGGSVSTLTIQRTQQEDSAVYLCASSLGGGADTGELFFGEGSRLTVL.

V is TRBV27 and J is TRBJ2-7; TRBD1 matches 10 bases. The junction had 14 bases not matched to a gene; V was cut back by 6 bases and J by 3 bases. This CDR3 contains 17 residues. The germline V gene encodes CDR1 MNHEY and CDR2 SMNVEV (reference sequence). DNA for the CDR3: TGTGCCAGCAGCCGCTCCGGGACAGGGGAGCAAGTCTACGAGCAGTACTTC. As protein: CASSRSGTGEQVYEQYF.

V gene TRBV9 combines with J gene TRBJ2-3, with D maybe TRBD2 (5 bases). The CDR3 extends over 14 amino acids. Trimming shortened V by 2 bases and J by 6 bases, and 13 bases separated the two germline ends. From germline, CDR1 is SGDLS and CDR2 YYNGEE. The CDR3 DNA reads as TGTGCCAGCAGCGTTTCGGGAAAGTTGGATACGCAGTATTTT. Protein: CASSVSGKLDTQYF.

The genes are TRBV19 and TRBJ2-5; 12 bases map to TRBD2. CDR1 and CDR2 (germline): LNHDA, SQIVND (reference sequence). V lost 1 base, J lost 1 base, and 10 bases stayed unmatched. The CDR3 is 19 residues long. This CDR3 reads CASSIGTSGRTLRQETQYF. Here the CDR3 DNA reads TGTGCCAGTAGTATAGGAACTAGCGGGAGGACCTTACGCCAAGAGACCCAGTACTTC. Filled out from reference TRBV19 and TRBJ2-5, the complete variable domain reads DGGITQSPKYLFRKEGQNVTLSCEQNLNHDAMYWYRQDPGQGLRLIYYSQIVNDFQKGDIAEGYSVSREKKESFPLTVTSAQKNPTAFYLCASSIGTSGRTLRQETQYFGPGTRLLVL.

The chain recombines TRBV30 with TRBJ1-1, with D perhaps TRBD1 (5 bases). Trimming removed 0 bases from V and 5 bases from J, with 16 bases in between. CDR3 length: 15 amino acids. CDR1 and CDR2 (germline): GTSNPN, SVGIG (reference sequence). CDR3 residues: CAWSVHSGGRTEAFF. The CDR3 region has the DNA TGTGCCTGGAGTGTACATTCCGGGGGGAGGACTGAAGCTTTCTTT.

This rearrangement joins TRBV4-3 to TRBJ1-1; 7 bases match TRBD1. Germline trimming cut 4 bases from V and 7 bases from J; bases unmatched to any gene: 18. CDR1 and CDR2 (germline): LGHNA, YSLEER. The CDR3 covers 17 residues. In nucleotides, the CDR3 is TGCGCCAGCAGCCGAATCCTTGCCCCGGACAGGTCTGTTGAAGCTTTCTTT. Translation gives CASSRILAPDRSVEAFF.

This rearrangement joins TRBV7-8 to TRBJ1-5, with unresolved D. V dropped 0 bases and J dropped 2 bases, with 11 bases sitting between them. This CDR3 spans 16 amino acids. Per the germline V gene, CDR1 is SGHVS and CDR2 is FQNEAQ. The CDR3 bases are TGTGCCAGCAGCTTAGCGTCCCGGGAGGGCAATCAGCCCCAGCATTTT. It translates to CASSLASREGNQPQHF.

This clone was observed once. The V gene is TRBV4-3, the J gene TRBJ2-1; 11 nucleotides line up with TRBD2. The CDR3 is 18 amino acids. CDR1 is LGHNA, CDR2 YSLEER, per germline. Trimming at V came to 0 bases and at J to 0 bases, leaving 4 bases not matched to a gene. CDR3 region: CASSQDLGLADSYNEQFF. Written as DNA, the CDR3 is TGCGCCAGCAGCCAAGATCTGGGACTAGCGGACTCCTACAATGAGCAGTTCTTC.

The chain combines TRBV7-9 with TRBJ1-1, with TRBD1 matching 8 bases. The CDR3 contains 14 residues. CDR1 is SEHNR, CDR2 FQNEAQ, per germline (reference sequence). V lost 4 bases to trimming and J lost 5 bases; unmatched junction nucleotides: 6. CDR3 region: CASSSTGGRTEAFF. CDR3 nucleotide sequence: TGTGCCAGCAGCTCCACAGGGGGGAGGACTGAAGCTTTCTTT.

The chain recombines TRBV28 with TRBJ1-1; D unresolved. CDR1 is MDHEN, CDR2 SYDVKM, per germline. The length of the CDR3 is 14 residues. V was cut by 4 bases and J by 5 bases, with 14 bases left in between. The CDR3, as DNA: TGTGCCAGCAGTTCGAATCAGGTATATACTGAAGCTTTCTTT. Translated, it gives CASSSNQVYTEAFF.

This chain connects TRBV7-2 to TRBJ2-5; 14 positions match TRBD2. J lost 5 bases, V lost 5 bases, and 7 bases had no gene match. This CDR3 is 16 amino acids long. Germline V gene lookup returns CDR1 SGHTA and CDR2 FQGNSA. The CDR3 loop reads CASSQGLAGAGETQYF. The CDR3 nucleotides are TGTGCCAGCAGCCAGGGACTAGCGGGAGCTGGTGAGACCCAGTACTTC.